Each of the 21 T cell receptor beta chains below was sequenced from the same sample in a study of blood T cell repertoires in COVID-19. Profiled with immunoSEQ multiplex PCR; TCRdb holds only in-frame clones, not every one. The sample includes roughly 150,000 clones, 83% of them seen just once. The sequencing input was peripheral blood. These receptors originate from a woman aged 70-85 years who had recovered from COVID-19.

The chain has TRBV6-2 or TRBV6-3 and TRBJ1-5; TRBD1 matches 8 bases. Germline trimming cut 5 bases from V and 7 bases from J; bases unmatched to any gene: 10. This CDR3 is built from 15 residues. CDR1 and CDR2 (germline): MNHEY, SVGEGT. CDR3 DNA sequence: TGTGCCAGCAGTCCCGGGACAGGATCTTCCCAGCCCCAGCATTTT. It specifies CASSPGTGSSQPQHF.

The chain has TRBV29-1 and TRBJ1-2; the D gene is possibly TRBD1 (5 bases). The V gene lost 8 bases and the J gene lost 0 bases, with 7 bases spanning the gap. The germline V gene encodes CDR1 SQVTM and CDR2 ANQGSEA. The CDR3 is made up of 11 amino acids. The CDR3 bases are TGCAGCACGGACACTAACTATGGCTACACCTTC. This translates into CSTDTNYGYTF.

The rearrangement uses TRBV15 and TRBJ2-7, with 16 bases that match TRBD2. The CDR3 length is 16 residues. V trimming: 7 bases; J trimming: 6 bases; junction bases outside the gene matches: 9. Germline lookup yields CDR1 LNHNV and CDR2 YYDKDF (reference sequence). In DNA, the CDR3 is TGTGCCACCACCACGGGGACTAGCGGGAGGGCCAGCGAGCAGTACTTC. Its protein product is CATTTGTSGRASEQYF.

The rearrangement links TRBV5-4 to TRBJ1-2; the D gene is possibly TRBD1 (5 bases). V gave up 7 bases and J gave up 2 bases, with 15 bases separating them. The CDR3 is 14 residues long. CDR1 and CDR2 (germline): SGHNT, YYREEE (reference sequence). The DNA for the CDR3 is TGTGCCAGCGCCGGGGGAAGTAGAAACTATGGCTACACCTTC. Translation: CASAGGSRNYGYTF.

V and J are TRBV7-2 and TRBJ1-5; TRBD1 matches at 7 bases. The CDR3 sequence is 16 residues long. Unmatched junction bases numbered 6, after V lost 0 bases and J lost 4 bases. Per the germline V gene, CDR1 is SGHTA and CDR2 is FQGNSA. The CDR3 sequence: CASSLASGQRNQPQHF. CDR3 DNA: TGTGCCAGCAGCTTAGCCTCGGGACAGAGAAATCAGCCCCAGCATTTT.

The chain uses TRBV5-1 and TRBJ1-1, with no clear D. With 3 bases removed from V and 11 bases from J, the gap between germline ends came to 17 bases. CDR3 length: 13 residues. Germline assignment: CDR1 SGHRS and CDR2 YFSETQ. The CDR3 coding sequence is TGCGCCAGCAGCTCCGGACGGGGAGACCCCGCTTTCTTT. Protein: CASSSGRGDPAFF.

CDR3 sequence: CASRPVGAGGYNEQFF. CDR3 in DNA: TGTGCCAGCAGACCCGTGGGGGCGGGAGGGTACAATGAGCAGTTCTTC. This chain connects TRBV7-2 to TRBJ2-1, with 9 positions matching TRBD2. With V trimmed by 6 bases and J by 4 bases, 10 bases remained unmatched. Germline CDR1 reads SGHTA; CDR2 reads FQGNSA. The CDR3 has 16 amino acids.

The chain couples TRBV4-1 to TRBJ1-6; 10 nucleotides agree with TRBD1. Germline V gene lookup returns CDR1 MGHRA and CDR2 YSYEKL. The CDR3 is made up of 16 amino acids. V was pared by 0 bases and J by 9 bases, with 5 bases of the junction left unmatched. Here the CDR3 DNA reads TGCGCCAGCAGCCAAGATTCTGGGACAGGGGCTTCACCCCTCCACTTT. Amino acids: CASSQDSGTGASPLHF.

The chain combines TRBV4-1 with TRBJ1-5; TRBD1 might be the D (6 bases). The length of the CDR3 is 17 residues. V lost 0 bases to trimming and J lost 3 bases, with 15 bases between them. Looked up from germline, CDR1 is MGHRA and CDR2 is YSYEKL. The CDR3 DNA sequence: TGCGCCAGCAGCCAAGATCCGTACAGGGCCTTCAATCAGCCCCAGCATTTT. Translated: CASSQDPYRAFNQPQHF.

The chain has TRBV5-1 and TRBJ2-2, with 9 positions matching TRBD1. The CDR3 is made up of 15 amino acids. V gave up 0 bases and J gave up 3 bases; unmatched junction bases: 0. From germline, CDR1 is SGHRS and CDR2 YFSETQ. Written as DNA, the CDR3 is TGCGCCAGCAGCTTGGGACAGGGGGACACCGGGGAGCTGTTTTTT. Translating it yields CASSLGQGDTGELFF.

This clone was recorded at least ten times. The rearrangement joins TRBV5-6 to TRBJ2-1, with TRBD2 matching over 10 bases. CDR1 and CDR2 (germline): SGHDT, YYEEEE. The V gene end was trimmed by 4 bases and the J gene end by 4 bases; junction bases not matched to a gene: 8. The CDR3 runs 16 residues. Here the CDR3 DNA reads TGTGCCAGCAGCCCCGGACTAGCGGCACTATACAATGAGCAGTTCTTC. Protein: CASSPGLAALYNEQFF.

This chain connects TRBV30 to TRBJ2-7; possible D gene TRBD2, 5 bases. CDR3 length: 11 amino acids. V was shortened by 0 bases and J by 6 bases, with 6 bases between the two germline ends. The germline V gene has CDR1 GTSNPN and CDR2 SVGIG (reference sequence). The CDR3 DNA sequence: TGTGCCTGGAGTGTACGGGGCGAGCAGTACTTC. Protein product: CAWSVRGEQYF.

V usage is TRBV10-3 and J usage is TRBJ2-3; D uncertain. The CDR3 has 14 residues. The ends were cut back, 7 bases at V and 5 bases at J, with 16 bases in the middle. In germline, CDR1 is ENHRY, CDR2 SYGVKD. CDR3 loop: CAITRGHGGDTQYF. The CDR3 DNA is TGTGCCATCACCCGTGGCCACGGCGGAGATACGCAGTATTTT.

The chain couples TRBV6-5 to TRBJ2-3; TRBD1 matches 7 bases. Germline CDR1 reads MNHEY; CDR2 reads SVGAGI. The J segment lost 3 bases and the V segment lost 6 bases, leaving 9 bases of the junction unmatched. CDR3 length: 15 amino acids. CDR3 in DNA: TGTGCCAGCAGCCCGCGGCCAGGGGGTACAGATACGCAGTATTTT. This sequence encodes CASSPRPGGTDTQYF.

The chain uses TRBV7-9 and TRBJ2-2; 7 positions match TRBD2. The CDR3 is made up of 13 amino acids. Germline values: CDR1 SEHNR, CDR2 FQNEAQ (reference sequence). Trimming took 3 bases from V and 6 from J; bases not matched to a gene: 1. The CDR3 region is CASSLTSPGELFF. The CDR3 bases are TGTGCCAGCAGCTTGACTAGCCCCGGGGAGCTGTTTTTT.

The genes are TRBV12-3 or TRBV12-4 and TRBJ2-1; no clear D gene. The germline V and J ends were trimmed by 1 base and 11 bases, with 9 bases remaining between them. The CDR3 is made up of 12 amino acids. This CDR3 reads CASSLGQAKQFF. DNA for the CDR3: TGTGCCAGCAGTTTAGGGCAGGCCAAGCAGTTCTTC.

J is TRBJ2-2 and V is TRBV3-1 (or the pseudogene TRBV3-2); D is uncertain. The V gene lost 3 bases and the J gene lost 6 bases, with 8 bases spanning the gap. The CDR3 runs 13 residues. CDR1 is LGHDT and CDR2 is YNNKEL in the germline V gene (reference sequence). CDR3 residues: CASSQTRAGELFF. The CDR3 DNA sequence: TGTGCCAGCAGCCAGACCCGGGCCGGGGAGCTGTTTTTT.

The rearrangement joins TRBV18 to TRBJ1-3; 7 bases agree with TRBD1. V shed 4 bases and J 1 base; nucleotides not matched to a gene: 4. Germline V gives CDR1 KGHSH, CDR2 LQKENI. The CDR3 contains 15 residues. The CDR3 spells CASSLGTESGNTIYF. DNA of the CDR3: TGTGCCAGCTCACTCGGGACAGAGTCTGGAAACACCATATATTTT. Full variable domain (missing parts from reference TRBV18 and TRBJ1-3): NAGVMQNPRHLVRRRGQEARLRCSPMKGHSHVYWYRQLPEEGLKFMVYLQKENIIDESGMPKERFSAEFPKEGPSILRIQQVVRGDSAAYFCASSLGTESGNTIYFGEGSWLTVV.

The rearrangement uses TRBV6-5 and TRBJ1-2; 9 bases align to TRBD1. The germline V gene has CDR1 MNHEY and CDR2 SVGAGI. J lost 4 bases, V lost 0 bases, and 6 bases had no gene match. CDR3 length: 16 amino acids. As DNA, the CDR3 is TGTGCCAGCAGTTACTCTCGGACAGGGGAACCCTATGGCTACACCTTC. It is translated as CASSYSRTGEPYGYTF.

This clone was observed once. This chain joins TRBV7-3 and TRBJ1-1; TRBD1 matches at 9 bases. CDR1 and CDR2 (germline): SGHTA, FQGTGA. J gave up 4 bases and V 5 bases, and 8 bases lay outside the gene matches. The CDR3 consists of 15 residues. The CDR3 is CASSPNRGPSTEAFF. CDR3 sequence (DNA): TGTGCCAGCAGCCCGAACAGGGGGCCGAGCACTGAAGCTTTCTTT.

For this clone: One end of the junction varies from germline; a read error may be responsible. The CDR3 sequence: CASIPGQLF. In nucleotides, the CDR3 is TGTGCCAGCATTCCGGGACAGCTTTTT. V and J are TRBV27 and TRBJ1-3; 7 bases match TRBD1. There are 9 residues in the CDR3. From germline, CDR1 is MNHEY and CDR2 SMNVEV (reference sequence).